A single T cell receptor (beta chain) is shown here with its context. In the study's own analysis: Amplification of reference gene primers provided the estimated nucleated cell counts. Assay used: immunoSEQ multiplex PCR; TCRdb lists only in-frame clones, some missing. From that table come the V and J calls and clone size; the DNA was used to work out D and trimming. This repertoire shows around 200,000 clones, about 88% found once; its top ten account for roughly an eighth. This entry is derived from a study of blood T cell repertoires in COVID-19. Material for sequencing was peripheral blood. The sequence was obtained from a man younger than 40 with active or convalescent COVID-19.

In DNA form, the CDR3 reads TGTGCCAGCAGCTTAGGGGGCGGGAGGGCCTTCTCCTACGAGCAGTACTTC. This codes for CASSLGGGRAFSYEQYF. The V and J genes are TRBV7-2 and TRBJ2-7, with TRBD2 matching 9 bases. The CDR3 is 17 amino acids. Germline V gene lookup returns CDR1 SGHTA and CDR2 FQGNSA. The J segment lost 0 bases and the V segment lost 1 base, leaving 7 bases of the junction unmatched.